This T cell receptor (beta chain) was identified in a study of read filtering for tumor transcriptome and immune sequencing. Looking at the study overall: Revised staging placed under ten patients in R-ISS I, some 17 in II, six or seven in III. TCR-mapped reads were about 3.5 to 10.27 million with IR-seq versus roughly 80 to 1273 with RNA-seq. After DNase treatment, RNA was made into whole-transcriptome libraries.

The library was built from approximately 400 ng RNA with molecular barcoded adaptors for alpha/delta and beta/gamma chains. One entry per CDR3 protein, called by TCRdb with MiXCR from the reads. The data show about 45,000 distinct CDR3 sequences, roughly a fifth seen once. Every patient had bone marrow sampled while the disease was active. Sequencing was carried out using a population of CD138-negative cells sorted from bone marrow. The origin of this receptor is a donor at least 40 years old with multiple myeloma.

The CDR3 region is CASSYRASGTNTDTQYF. The CDR3 DNA follows: TGTGCCAGCAGTTACCGGGCTAGCGGGACCAACACAGATACGCAGTATTTT. The rearrangement uses TRBV6-2 or TRBV6-3 and TRBJ2-3, with 9 bases aligning to TRBD2. The CDR3 is 17 amino acids. With 2 bases clipped from V and 2 bases from J, the junction kept 8 bases outside the gene matches. Looked up from germline, CDR1 is MNHEY and CDR2 is SVGEGT.